The entry below gives a single T cell receptor beta chain sequence along with its context. A much larger clone lies a single base off, so this may be a read error. Uncontrolled infection, other autoimmune disease, pregnancy or lactation led to exclusion. PBMCs were derived from about 10 ml fresh peripheral blood. This sample is drawn from a study of T cells in Graves' hyperthyroidism and ophthalmopathy. Amplification of TCR beta CDR3 regions was performed using RNA transcripts as template. HTBI primers drove first-round RT-PCR of the TCR CDR3. TCRdb reprocessed the multiplex PCR reads via MiXCR and lists one record per CDR3 protein. The table records a few hundred thousand distinct CDR3 sequences, around 13% of them present only once. Specimen: blood. This TCR was recovered from a woman between 40 and 55 years old with Graves' ophthalmopathy.

The CDR3 spells CASSQLKAHLHF. CDR3 bases: TGTGCCAGCAGTCAATTAAAGGCGCACCTCCACTTT. The J gene is TRBJ1-6, the V gene TRBV6-2 or TRBV6-3; D gene unclear. This CDR3 has 12 amino acids. Germline V CDR1 and CDR2: MNHEY, SVGEGT. Trimming removed 5 bases at V and 15 bases at J, with 14 bases between.